This record looks at one T cell receptor beta chain sequence and its context. Antigen: not known. The libraries were made with immunoSEQ version 4 in survey mode. Only in-frame clones appear in the TCRdb table, and some are missing; sequencing was by immunoSEQ multiplex PCR. The sample contains about 43,000 clones, about 90% of which appear only once. This sample is drawn from a study of persistence of HIV-infected CD4 T cells. Cells were stimulated nonspecifically with anti-CD3/anti-CD28 magnetic beads. Sorting of responding CD4+ T cells relied on upregulated CD40 ligand together with CD69. Undetectable plasma HIV-1 RNA below 50 copies/mL lasted at least 4 years. This CDR3 spans 15 amino acids. Unmatched junction bases numbered 13, after V lost 7 bases and J lost 7 bases. The V gene's germline CDR1 is LNHDA and CDR2 SQIVND (reference sequence).

Sequenced material: CD4+ T cells sorted from PBMCs after roughly 18-hour stimulation, taken from a patient who received antiretroviral therapy. The clonotype was recovered from an adult man with HIV who was CMV-seropositive. The chain is built from TRBV19 and TRBJ2-4; TRBD1 matches at 7 bases. Written as DNA, the CDR3 is TGTGCCAGTACTAACTTGGAGACAGGGTTGAACATTCAGTACTTC. Translated, it gives CASTNLETGLNIQYF.